Only a few counts were recorded for the clone carrying this T cell receptor (beta chain). Its matching antigen is unknown. This specimen comes from a study of cytomegalovirus exposure and HLA in healthy donors. Study findings and constraints: When a later analysis was performed, an Asian-associated ancestry cluster reportedly had fewer N-insertions than the roughly 700-donor mean.

Primers included in the PCR were 60 Vbeta and 13 Jbeta primers. Some clones are missing from TCRdb's copy, which holds only in-frame ones; the method was immunoSEQ multiplex PCR. The sample holds nearly 200,000 clones; around 79% are singletons and the top ten take approximately 0.4%. The CDR3 is 13 residues long. Trimming cost V 4 bases and J 8 bases, with 11 bases left between them. Germline CDR1 reads KGHSH; CDR2 reads LQKENI. This chain connects TRBV18 to TRBJ1-4; D is unresolved. The source of this sequence is a male donor in good health and CMV-seropositive. Sequenced material: PBMCs. The DNA of the CDR3 is TGTGCCAGCTCACTCCGGGAGGGAGAAAAACTGTTTTTT. This encodes CASSLREGEKLFF. Variable domain in full (rest from reference TRBV18 and TRBJ1-4): NAGVMQNPRHLVRRRGQEARLRCSPMKGHSHVYWYRQLPEEGLKFMVYLQKENIIDESGMPKERFSAEFPKEGPSILRIQQVVRGDSAAYFCASSLREGEKLFFGSGTQLSVL.